What follows is one T cell receptor (beta chain) and its context. Its antigen is not known. Germline-derived CDR1 and CDR2 are PRHDT and FYEKMQ (reference sequence). This CDR3 has 17 residues. V lost 0 bases to trimming and J lost 1 base, with 16 bases between them. Some clones are missing from TCRdb's copy, which holds only in-frame ones; the method was immunoSEQ multiplex PCR. The sample gives tens of thousands of clones, approximately 84% of which show up once; more than 4.5% is in the top ten. This entry comes from a study of radiotherapy plus CTLA-4 blockade in lung cancer. Across the study: With 31% of patients having disease control, objective responses were seen in 15% to 20%.

Points from the study as a whole: The best predictor of response was reported to be early blood T cell clone dynamics, with interferon-beta.

With ipilimumab providing CTLA-4 blockade, focal radiation was administered to patients who had chemo-refractory metastatic non-small-cell lung cancer. This sequence joins TRBV13 and TRBJ2-7, with D possibly TRBD1 on 6 matching bases. The specimen comprised peripheral blood, sampled from a patient treated with radiotherapy plus ipilimumab. The receptor was derived from a human donor with non-small cell lung cancer whose response to radiotherapy plus ipilimumab could not be evaluated. CDR3 in DNA: TGTGCCAGCAGCTTAGGCGTGGGGGCTATTGATTCCTACGAGCAGTACTTC. Amino acid sequence: CASSLGVGAIDSYEQYF.